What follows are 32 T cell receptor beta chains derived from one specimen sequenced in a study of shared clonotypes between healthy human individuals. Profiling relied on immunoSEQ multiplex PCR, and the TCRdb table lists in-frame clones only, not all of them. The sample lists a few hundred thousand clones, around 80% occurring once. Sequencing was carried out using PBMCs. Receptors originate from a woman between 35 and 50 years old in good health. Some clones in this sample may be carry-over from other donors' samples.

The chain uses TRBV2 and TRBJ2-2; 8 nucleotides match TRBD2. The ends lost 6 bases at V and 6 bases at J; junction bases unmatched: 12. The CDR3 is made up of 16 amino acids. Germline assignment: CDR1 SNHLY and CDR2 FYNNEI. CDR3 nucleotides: TGTGCCAGCAGGTCACGGCCGCGGGAGGTCTCCGGGGAGCTGTTTTTT. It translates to CASRSRPREVSGELFF. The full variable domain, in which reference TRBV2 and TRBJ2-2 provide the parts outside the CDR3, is EPEVTQTPSHQVTQMGQEVILRCVPISNHLYFYWYRQILGQKVEFLVSFYNNEISEKSEIFDDQFSVERPDGSNFTLKIRSTKLEDSAMYFCASRSRPREVSGELFFGEGSRLTVL.

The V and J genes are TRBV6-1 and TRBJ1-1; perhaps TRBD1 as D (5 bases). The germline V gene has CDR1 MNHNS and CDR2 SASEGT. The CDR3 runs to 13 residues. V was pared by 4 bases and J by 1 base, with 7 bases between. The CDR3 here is CASSARANTEAFF. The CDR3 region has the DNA TGTGCCAGCAGTGCCAGGGCGAACACTGAAGCTTTCTTT.

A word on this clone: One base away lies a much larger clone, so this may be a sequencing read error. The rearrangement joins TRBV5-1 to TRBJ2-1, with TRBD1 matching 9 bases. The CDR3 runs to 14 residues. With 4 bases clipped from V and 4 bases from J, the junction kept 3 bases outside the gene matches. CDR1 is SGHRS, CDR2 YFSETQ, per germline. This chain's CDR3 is CASSQGQGYNEQFF. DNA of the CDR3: TGCGCCAGCAGCCAGGGACAGGGTTACAATGAGCAGTTCTTC.

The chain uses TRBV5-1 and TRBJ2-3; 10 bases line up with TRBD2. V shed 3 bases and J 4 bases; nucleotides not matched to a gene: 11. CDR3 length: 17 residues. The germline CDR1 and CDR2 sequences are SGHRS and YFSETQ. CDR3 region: CASSWGIAGGGADTQYF. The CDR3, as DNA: TGCGCCAGCAGCTGGGGGATAGCGGGAGGAGGGGCAGATACGCAGTATTTT.

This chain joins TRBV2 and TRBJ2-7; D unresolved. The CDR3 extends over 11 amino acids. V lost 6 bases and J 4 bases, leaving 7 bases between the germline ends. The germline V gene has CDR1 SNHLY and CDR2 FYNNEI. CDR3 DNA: TGTGCCAGCAGGCGTTTTTACGAGCAGTACTTC. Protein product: CASRRFYEQYF.

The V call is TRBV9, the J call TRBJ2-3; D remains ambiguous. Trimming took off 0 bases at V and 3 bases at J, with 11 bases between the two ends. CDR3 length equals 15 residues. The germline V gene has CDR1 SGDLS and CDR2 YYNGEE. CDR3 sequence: CASSVGASTTDTQYF. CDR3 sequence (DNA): TGTGCCAGCAGCGTAGGGGCGAGTACGACAGATACGCAGTATTTT.

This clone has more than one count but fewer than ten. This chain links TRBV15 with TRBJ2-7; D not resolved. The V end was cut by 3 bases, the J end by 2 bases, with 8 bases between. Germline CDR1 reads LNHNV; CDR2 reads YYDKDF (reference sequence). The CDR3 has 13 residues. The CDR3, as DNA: TGTGCCACCAGCAGGGGGTCGCCCTACGAGCAGTACTTC. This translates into CATSRGSPYEQYF.

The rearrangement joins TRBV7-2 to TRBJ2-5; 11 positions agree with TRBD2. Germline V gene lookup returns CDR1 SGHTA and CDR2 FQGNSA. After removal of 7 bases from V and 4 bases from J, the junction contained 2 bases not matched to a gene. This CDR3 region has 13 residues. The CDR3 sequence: CASKTSGRETQYF. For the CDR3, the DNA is TGTGCCAGCAAAACTAGCGGGAGAGAGACCCAGTACTTC.

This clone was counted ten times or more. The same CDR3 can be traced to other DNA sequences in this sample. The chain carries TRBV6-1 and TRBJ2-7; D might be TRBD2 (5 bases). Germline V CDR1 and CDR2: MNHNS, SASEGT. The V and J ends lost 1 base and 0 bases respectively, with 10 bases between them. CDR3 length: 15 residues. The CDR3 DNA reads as TGTGCCAGCAGTGAAGTAGGGAGAAACTCCTACGAGCAGTACTTC. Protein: CASSEVGRNSYEQYF.

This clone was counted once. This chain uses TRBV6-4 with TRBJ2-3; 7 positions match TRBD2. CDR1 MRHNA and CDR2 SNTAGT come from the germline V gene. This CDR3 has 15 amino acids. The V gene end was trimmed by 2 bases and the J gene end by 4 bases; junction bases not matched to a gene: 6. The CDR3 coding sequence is TGTGCCAGCAGTGACAAAGGACTAGGCCCAGATACGCAGTATTTT. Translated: CASSDKGLGPDTQYF.

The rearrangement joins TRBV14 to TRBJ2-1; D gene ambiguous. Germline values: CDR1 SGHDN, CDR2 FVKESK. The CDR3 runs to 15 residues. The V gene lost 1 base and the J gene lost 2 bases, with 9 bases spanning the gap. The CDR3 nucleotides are TGTGCCAGCAGCCAAGGAGAGGTGGCCTACAATGAGCAGTTCTTC. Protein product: CASSQGEVAYNEQFF.

CDR3 region: CASSRGQGVPEAFF. CDR3 bases: TGTGCCAGCAGCAGAGGACAGGGGGTTCCTGAAGCTTTCTTT. The V and J genes are TRBV2 and TRBJ1-1; TRBD1 matches at 10 bases. The V and J ends lost 6 bases and 6 bases, in that order; junction bases with no gene match: 7. This CDR3 contains 14 residues. Germline V gene sequence: CDR1 SNHLY, CDR2 FYNNEI. The full variable domain, completed using reference TRBV2 and TRBJ1-1, is EPEVTQTPSHQVTQMGQEVILRCVPISNHLYFYWYRQILGQKVEFLVSFYNNEISEKSEIFDDQFSVERPDGSNFTLKIRSTKLEDSAMYFCASSRGQGVPEAFFGQGTRLTVV.

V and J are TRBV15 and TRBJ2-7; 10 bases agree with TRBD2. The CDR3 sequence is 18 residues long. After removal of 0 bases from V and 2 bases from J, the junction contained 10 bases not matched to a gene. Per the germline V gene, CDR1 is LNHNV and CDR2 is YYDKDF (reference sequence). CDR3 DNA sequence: TGTGCCACCAGCAGAGATGGGGGTACTAGCGGGATGCCCTACGAGCAGTACTTC. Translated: CATSRDGGTSGMPYEQYF.

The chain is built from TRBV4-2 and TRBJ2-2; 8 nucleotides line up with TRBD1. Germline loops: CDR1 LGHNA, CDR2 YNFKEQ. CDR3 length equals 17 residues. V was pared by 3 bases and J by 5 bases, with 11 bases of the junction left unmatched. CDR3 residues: CASSQNGQGGGTGELFF. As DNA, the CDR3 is TGTGCCAGCAGCCAGAACGGACAGGGAGGAGGAACCGGGGAGCTGTTTTTT.

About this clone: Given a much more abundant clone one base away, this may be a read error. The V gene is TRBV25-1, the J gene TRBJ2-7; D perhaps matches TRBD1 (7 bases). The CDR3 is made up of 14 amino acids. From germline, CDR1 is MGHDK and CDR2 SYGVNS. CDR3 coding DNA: TGTGCCAGCAGTGACTCCGCAGGGGGGTACGAGCATTACTTC. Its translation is CASSDSAGGYEHYF.

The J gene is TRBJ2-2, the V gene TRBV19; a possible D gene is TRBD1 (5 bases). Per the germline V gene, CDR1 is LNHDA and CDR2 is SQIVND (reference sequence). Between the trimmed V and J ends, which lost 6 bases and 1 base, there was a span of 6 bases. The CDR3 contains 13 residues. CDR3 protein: CASSTGNTGELFF. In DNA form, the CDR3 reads TGTGCCAGTAGCACAGGGAACACCGGGGAGCTGTTTTTT.

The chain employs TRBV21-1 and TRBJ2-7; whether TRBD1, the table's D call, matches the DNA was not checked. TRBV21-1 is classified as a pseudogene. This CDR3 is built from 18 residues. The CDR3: CASSKRVRFAGGRYEQYF. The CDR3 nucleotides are TGTGCCAGCAGCAAAAGAGTTCGTTTCGCAGGGGGCCGCTACGAGCAGTACTTC.

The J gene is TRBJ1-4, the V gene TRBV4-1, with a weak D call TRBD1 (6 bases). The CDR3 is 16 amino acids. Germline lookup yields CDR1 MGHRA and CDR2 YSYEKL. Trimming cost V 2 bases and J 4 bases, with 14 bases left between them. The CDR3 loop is CASSQQGPGRNEKLFF. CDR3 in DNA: TGCGCCAGCAGCCAACAGGGGCCAGGACGTAATGAAAAACTGTTTTTT.

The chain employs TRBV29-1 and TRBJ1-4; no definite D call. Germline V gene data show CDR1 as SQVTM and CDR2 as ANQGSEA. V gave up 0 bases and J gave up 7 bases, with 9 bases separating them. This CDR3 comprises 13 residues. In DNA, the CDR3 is TGCAGCGTTGAAGAGGGGAGCGGTGAAAAACTGTTTTTT. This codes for CSVEEGSGEKLFF.

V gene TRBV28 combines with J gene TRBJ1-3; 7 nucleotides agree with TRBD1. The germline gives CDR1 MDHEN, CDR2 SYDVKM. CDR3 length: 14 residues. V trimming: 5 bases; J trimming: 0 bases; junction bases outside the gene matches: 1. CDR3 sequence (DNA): TGTGCCAGCAGTGGGACAGTCTCTGGAAACACCATATATTTT. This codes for CASSGTVSGNTIYF.

The CDR3 loop reads CARSLWVYEQYF. DNA for the CDR3: TGTGCCAGAAGCCTGTGGGTCTACGAGCAGTACTTC. The chain is built from TRBV5-3 and TRBJ2-7; D gene unclear. TRBV5-3 is labeled an ORF, and its function is uncertain. The CDR3 extends over 12 amino acids. V was shortened by 4 bases and J by 3 bases, with 8 bases between the two germline ends.

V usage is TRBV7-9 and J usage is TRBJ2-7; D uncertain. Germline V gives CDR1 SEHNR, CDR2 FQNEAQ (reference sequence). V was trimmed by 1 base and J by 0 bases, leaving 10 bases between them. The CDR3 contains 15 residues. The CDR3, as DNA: TGTGCCAGCAGCTTAGACGGACGGAGCTCCTACGAGCAGTACTTC. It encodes CASSLDGRSSYEQYF.

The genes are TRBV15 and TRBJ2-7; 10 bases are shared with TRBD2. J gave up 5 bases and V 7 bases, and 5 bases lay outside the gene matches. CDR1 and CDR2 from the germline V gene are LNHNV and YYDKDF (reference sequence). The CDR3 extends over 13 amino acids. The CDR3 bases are TGTGCCACCACCAGCGGGAGGGTCGACGAGCAGTACTTC. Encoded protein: CATTSGRVDEQYF. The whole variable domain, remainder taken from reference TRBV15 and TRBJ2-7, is DAMVIQNPRYQVTQFGKPVTLSCSQTLNHNVMYWYQQKSSQAPKLLFHYYDKDFNNEADTPDNFQSRRPNTSFCFLDIRSPGLGDTAMYLCATTSGRVDEQYFGPGTRLTVT.

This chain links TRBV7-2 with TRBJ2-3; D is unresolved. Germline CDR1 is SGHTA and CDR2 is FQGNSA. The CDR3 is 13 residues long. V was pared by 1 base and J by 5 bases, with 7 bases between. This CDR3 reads CASSLGRRDTQYF. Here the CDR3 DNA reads TGTGCCAGCAGCTTAGGTCGGAGAGATACGCAGTATTTT. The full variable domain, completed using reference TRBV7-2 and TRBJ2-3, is GAGVSQSPSNKVTEKGKDVELRCDPISGHTALYWYRQSLGQGLEFLIYFQGNSAPDKSGLPSDRFSAERTGGSVSTLTIQRTQQEDSAVYLCASSLGRRDTQYFGPGTRLTVL.

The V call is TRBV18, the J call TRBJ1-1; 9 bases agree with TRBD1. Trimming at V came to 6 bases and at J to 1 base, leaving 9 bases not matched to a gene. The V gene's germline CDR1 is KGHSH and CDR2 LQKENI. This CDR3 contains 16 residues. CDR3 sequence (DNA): TGTGCCAGCTCCTCCACAGGGGGCGGAACGAACACTGAAGCTTTCTTT. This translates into CASSSTGGGTNTEAFF.

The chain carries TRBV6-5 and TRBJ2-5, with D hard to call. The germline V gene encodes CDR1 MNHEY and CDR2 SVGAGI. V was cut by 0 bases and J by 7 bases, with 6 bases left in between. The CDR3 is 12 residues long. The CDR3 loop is CASSYSRGTQYF. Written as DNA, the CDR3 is TGTGCCAGCAGTTACTCCCGTGGGACCCAGTACTTC.

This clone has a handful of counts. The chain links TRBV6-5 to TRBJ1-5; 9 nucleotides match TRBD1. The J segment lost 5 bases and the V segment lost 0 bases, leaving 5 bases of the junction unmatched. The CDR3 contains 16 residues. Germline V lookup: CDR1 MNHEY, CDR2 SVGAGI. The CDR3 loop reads CASSYSRDRVDQPQHF. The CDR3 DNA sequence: TGTGCCAGCAGTTACTCGAGGGACAGGGTCGATCAGCCCCAGCATTTT.

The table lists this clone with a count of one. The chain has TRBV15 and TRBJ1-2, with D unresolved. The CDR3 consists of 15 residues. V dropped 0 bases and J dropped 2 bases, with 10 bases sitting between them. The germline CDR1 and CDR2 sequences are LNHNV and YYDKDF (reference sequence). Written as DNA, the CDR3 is TGTGCCACCAGCAGAGATGGTAACAGCAACTATGGCTACACCTTC. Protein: CATSRDGNSNYGYTF. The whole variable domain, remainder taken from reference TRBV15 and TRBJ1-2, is DAMVIQNPRYQVTQFGKPVTLSCSQTLNHNVMYWYQQKSSQAPKLLFHYYDKDFNNEADTPDNFQSRRPNTSFCFLDIRSPGLGDTAMYLCATSRDGNSNYGYTFGSGTRLTVV.

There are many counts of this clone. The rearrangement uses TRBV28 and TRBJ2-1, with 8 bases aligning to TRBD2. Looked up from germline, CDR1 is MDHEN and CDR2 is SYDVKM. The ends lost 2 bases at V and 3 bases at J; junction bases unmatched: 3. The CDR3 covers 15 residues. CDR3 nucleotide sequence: TGTGCCAGCAGTTTAGCGGGAGGTAGCTACAATGAGCAGTTCTTC. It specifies CASSLAGGSYNEQFF.

The CDR3 DNA reads as TGTGCCAGCAGTTCCCCGACAGGCTACAATCAGCCCCAGCATTTT. Translating it yields CASSSPTGYNQPQHF. The chain recombines TRBV28 with TRBJ1-5; possibly TRBD1 for D (6 bases). CDR3 length: 15 residues. The germline V gene encodes CDR1 MDHEN and CDR2 SYDVKM. V lost 4 bases and J 3 bases, leaving 13 bases between the germline ends. Using reference TRBV28 and TRBJ1-5 for the parts outside the CDR3, the full variable domain is DVKVTQSSRYLVKRTGEKVFLECVQDMDHENMFWYRQDPGLGLRLIYFSYDVKMKEKGDIPEGYSVSREKKERFSLILESASTNQTSMYLCASSSPTGYNQPQHFGDGTRLSIL.

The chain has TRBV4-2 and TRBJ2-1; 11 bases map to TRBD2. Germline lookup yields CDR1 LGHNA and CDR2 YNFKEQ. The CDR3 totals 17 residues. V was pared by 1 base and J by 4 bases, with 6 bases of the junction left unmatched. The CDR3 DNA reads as TGTGCCAGCAGCCAAGGAGGGGGGACTAGCGGATACAATGAGCAGTTCTTC. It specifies CASSQGGGTSGYNEQFF.

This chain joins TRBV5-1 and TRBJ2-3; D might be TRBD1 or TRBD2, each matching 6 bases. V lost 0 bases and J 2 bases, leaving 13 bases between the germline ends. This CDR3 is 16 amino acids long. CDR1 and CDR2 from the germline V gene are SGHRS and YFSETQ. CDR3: CASSLEGGAVTDTQYF. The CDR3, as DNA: TGCGCCAGCAGCTTGGAGGGGGGAGCGGTCACAGATACGCAGTATTTT.